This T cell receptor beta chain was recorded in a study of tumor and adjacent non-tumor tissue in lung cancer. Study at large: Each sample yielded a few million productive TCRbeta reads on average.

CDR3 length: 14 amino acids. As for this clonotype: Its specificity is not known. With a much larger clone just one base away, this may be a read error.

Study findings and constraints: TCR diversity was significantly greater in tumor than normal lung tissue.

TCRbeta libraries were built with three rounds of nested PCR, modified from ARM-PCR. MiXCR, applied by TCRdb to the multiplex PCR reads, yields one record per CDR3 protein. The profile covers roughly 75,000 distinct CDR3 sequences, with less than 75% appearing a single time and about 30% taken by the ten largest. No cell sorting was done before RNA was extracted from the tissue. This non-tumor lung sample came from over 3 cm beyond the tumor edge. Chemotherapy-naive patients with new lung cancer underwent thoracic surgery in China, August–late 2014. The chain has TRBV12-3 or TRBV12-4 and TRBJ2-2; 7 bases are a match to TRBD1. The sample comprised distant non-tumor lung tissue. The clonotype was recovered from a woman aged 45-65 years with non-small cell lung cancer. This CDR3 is CASTPTGRHGELLF. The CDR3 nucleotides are TGTGCCAGCACCCCGACAGGGCGTCACGGGGAGCTGTTATTT.